The clone carrying this T cell receptor beta chain has ten or more counts. This CDR3 spans 13 amino acids. V lost 6 bases, J lost 5 bases, and 5 bases stayed unmatched. The germline gives CDR1 SQVTM, CDR2 ANQGSEA. The source of the sample is a study of CD8 T cells in ankylosing spondylitis. It was by quantitative 5'-RACE with molecular barcodes that TCR beta libraries were made. TCRdb analysed the 5' RACE reads with MiXCR anew, one entry per CDR3 protein. The sample comprises just under 350,000 distinct CDR3 sequences, roughly 14% of which are singletons, and 0.95% to 1.4% rests with the top ten. This sequence was found in a male donor with ankylosing spondylitis or in good health (not recorded which). This chain uses TRBV29-1 with TRBJ1-1; the match to TRBD1 covers 11 bases. The material sequenced was blood, either unsorted or a sorted T cell fraction (not recorded which). CDR3 in amino acids: CSVPGQGETEAFF. The CDR3 DNA sequence: TGCAGCGTACCGGGACAGGGGGAAACTGAAGCTTTCTTT.